Listed below are T cell receptor beta chains from one sample, sequenced in a study of identical twins. TCRdb ran MiXCR on the 5' RACE reads and lists one entry per CDR3 protein. The sample comprises 460,000 or so distinct CDR3 sequences, 13% to 15% of which are singletons, and 0.5% to 0.65% rests with the top ten. In addition, the sample was reused for a study of yellow fever vaccine responses in identical twins.

Source material: CD4+ T cells sorted from blood. The receptors derive from a woman under 30 in good health. Both conserved end residues are part of each CDR3. Fields, in order: J gene, D gene, V gene, clone size, CDR3 DNA, CDR3 protein. The D gene is left open where the match is weak. Size is stated for part of the rows, as once, few or many counts, or as a class when the clone is expanded.

J gene: TRBJ2-4; D gene: -; V gene: TRBV28; clone size: few; CDR3 DNA: TGTGCCAGCAGTCCCCTCCAAGTGGACAAAAACATTCAGTACTTC; CDR3 protein: CASSPLQVDKNIQYF
J gene: TRBJ2-7; D gene: TRBD1; V gene: TRBV18; clone size: many; CDR3 DNA: TGTGCCAGCTCAGCATTGGGACAGGGGGCTGGTACCGAGCAGTACTTC; CDR3 protein: CASSALGQGAGTEQYF
J gene: TRBJ1-1; D gene: -; V gene: TRBV3-1; clone size: few; CDR3 DNA: TGTGCCAGCAGCCAAGTACAGCCGAACACTGAAGCTTTCTTT; CDR3 protein: CASSQVQPNTEAFF
J gene: TRBJ2-2; D gene: -; V gene: TRBV29-1; clone size: few; CDR3 DNA: TGCAGCGTAACGCGTCACGGGGAGCTGTTTTTT; CDR3 protein: CSVTRHGELFF
J gene: TRBJ2-7; D gene: -; V gene: TRBV4-2; clone size: -; CDR3 DNA: TGTGCCAGCAGCCAAGTCGACAGGTCCGCTGACGAGCAGTACTTC; CDR3 protein: CASSQVDRSADEQYF
J gene: TRBJ2-7; D gene: TRBD1; V gene: TRBV25-1; clone size: many; CDR3 DNA: TGTGCCAGCCTCGGGGGACAGGGTCTCTACGAGCAGTACTTC; CDR3 protein: CASLGGQGLYEQYF
J gene: TRBJ2-5; D gene: TRBD1; V gene: TRBV7-2; clone size: few; CDR3 DNA: TGTGCCAGCAGCATTGCAGGGGGCGCGGGGGAGACCCAGTACTTC; CDR3 protein: CASSIAGGAGETQYF
J gene: TRBJ2-2; D gene: -; V gene: TRBV9; clone size: few; CDR3 DNA: TGTGCCAGCAGCGTAGCCGGAGGGAACACCGGGGAGCTGTTTTTT; CDR3 protein: CASSVAGGNTGELFF
J gene: TRBJ1-2; D gene: -; V gene: TRBV10-3; clone size: -; CDR3 DNA: TGTGCCATCAGTGAGTCGGTTTTTCAGAGAGGCTACACCTTC; CDR3 protein: CAISESVFQRGYTF
J gene: TRBJ2-7; D gene: -; V gene: TRBV7-9; clone size: few; CDR3 DNA: TGTGCCAGCAGCATATGGCTTAGAGGACAGAGTACCTACGAGCAGTACTTC; CDR3 protein: CASSIWLRGQSTYEQYF
J gene: TRBJ1-2; D gene: TRBD1; V gene: TRBV7-9; clone size: few; CDR3 DNA: TGTGCCAGCAGCCTAGCCGGTGGGGACAGGACGAACTATGGCTACACCTTC; CDR3 protein: CASSLAGGDRTNYGYTF
J gene: TRBJ2-4; D gene: -; V gene: TRBV6-2/TRBV6-3; clone size: many; CDR3 DNA: TGTGCCAGCAGGAACTCGGACTTAAACATTCAGTACTTC; CDR3 protein: CASRNSDLNIQYF
J gene: TRBJ2-7; D gene: -; V gene: TRBV4-2; clone size: -; CDR3 DNA: TGTGCCAGCAGCCAAGGGTCTGGGGGCGTCCACGAGCAGTACTTC; CDR3 protein: CASSQGSGGVHEQYF
J gene: TRBJ2-7; D gene: -; V gene: TRBV12-3/TRBV12-4; clone size: -; CDR3 DNA: TGTGCCAGCAGTTCCCATGGGAGGTCCTACGAGCAGTACTTC; CDR3 protein: CASSSHGRSYEQYF
J gene: TRBJ2-7; D gene: -; V gene: TRBV7-9; clone size: few; CDR3 DNA: TGTGCCAGCAGCTTTAGTAAAGTGTCCTACGAGCAGTACTTC; CDR3 protein: CASSFSKVSYEQYF
J gene: TRBJ2-7; D gene: TRBD2; V gene: TRBV3-1; clone size: -; CDR3 DNA: TGTGCCAGCAGCCTCGGGACTAGCGGGGGAGCCTACGAGCAGTACTTC; CDR3 protein: CASSLGTSGGAYEQYF
J gene: TRBJ1-1; D gene: -; V gene: TRBV29-1; clone size: many; CDR3 DNA: TGCAGCGTTGATGAAGTCGGGCAGGGTGAAGCTTTCTTT; CDR3 protein: CSVDEVGQGEAFF
J gene: TRBJ2-7; D gene: -; V gene: TRBV7-2; clone size: -; CDR3 DNA: TGTGCCAGCAGCCCCGATTGGGACGAGCAGTACTTC; CDR3 protein: CASSPDWDEQYF
J gene: TRBJ1-5; D gene: -; V gene: TRBV2; clone size: once; CDR3 DNA: TGTGCCAGCAGTGCGGACAGCGTTAGCAATCAGCCCCAGCATTTT; CDR3 protein: CASSADSVSNQPQHF
J gene: TRBJ2-3; D gene: TRBD1; V gene: TRBV2; clone size: -; CDR3 DNA: TGTGCCAGCAGCTCGACAGGGCCGGGCACAGATACGCAGTATTTT; CDR3 protein: CASSSTGPGTDTQYF
J gene: TRBJ1-5; D gene: TRBD1; V gene: TRBV5-1; clone size: -; CDR3 DNA: TGCGCCAGCAGCTTGTCAACAGGGGCGAATCAGCCCCAGCATTTT; CDR3 protein: CASSLSTGANQPQHF
J gene: TRBJ2-7; D gene: -; V gene: TRBV11-2; clone size: -; CDR3 DNA: TGTGCCAGCAGCTTGGGTGGAGTGGGGGTGCCGTACTTC; CDR3 protein: CASSLGGVGVPYF
J gene: TRBJ2-7; D gene: TRBD2; V gene: TRBV10-3; clone size: -; CDR3 DNA: TGTGCCATCAGTGAGGACCATGGCGGGAGGCAATCCTACGAGCAGTACTTC; CDR3 protein: CAISEDHGGRQSYEQYF
J gene: TRBJ2-7; D gene: -; V gene: TRBV14; clone size: -; CDR3 DNA: TGTGCCAGCAGCCACGGGCCGTACTACGAGCAGTACTTC; CDR3 protein: CASSHGPYYEQYF
J gene: TRBJ1-5; D gene: -; V gene: TRBV9; clone size: many; CDR3 DNA: TGTGCCAGCAGTGTGGACGGTAGCAATCAGCCCCAGCATTTT; CDR3 protein: CASSVDGSNQPQHF
J gene: TRBJ1-5; D gene: -; V gene: TRBV20-1; clone size: many; CDR3 DNA: TGCAGTGCTAACAAGGGTTTTCCAAATCAGCCCCAGCATTTT; CDR3 protein: CSANKGFPNQPQHF
J gene: TRBJ2-4; D gene: -; V gene: TRBV29-1; clone size: -; CDR3 DNA: TGCAGCGTTGAAGATAACGGTTTTAGCATTCAGTACTTC; CDR3 protein: CSVEDNGFSIQYF
J gene: TRBJ2-7; D gene: TRBD2; V gene: TRBV24-1; clone size: few; CDR3 DNA: TGTGCCACCAGTGATGCGTCTAGCGGGAGTATTTACGAGCAGTACTTC; CDR3 protein: CATSDASSGSIYEQYF
J gene: TRBJ2-5; D gene: TRBD2; V gene: TRBV7-2; clone size: -; CDR3 DNA: TGTGCCAGCAGCTCAAGGAAGACTAGCTTAGTCGAGACCCAGTACTTC; CDR3 protein: CASSSRKTSLVETQYF